The 7 T cell receptor beta chains below were found in one sample sequenced in a study of T cell responses to AZD1222 COVID-19 vaccine. The method was immunoSEQ multiplex PCR; TCRdb's version includes in-frame clones alone and lacks a portion of them. The sample consists of roughly 170,000 clones, approximately 93% of them appearing once. Sequencing used peripheral blood, obtained on day 0 of AZD1222 vaccination. The receptor set was obtained from an adult in good health.

The V call is TRBV19, the J call TRBJ1-6; D gene unclear. V was cut by 7 bases and J by 2 bases, with 12 bases left in between. From germline, CDR1 is LNHDA and CDR2 SQIVND (reference sequence). The CDR3 spans 15 residues. This CDR3 reads CASTQPGTYNSPLHF. The CDR3 DNA is TGTGCCAGTACCCAGCCGGGCACCTATAATTCACCCCTCCACTTT.

This sequence joins TRBV9 and TRBJ2-5, with a possible D match to TRBD1 (6 bases). The CDR3 totals 13 residues. V lost 5 bases, J lost 3 bases, and 11 bases lay in between. CDR1 SGDLS and CDR2 YYNGEE come from the germline V gene. The CDR3 DNA sequence: TGTGCCAGCAGGCCACAGGGAGAAGAGACCCAGTACTTC. Amino acids: CASRPQGEETQYF. Combining the CDR3 with reference TRBV9 and TRBJ2-5 gives the whole variable domain DSGVTQTPKHLITATGQRVTLRCSPRSGDLSVYWYQQSLDQGLQFLIQYYNGEERAKGNILERFSAQQFPDLHSELNLSSLELGDSALYFCASRPQGEETQYFGPGTRLLVL.

This sequence joins TRBV13 and TRBJ2-7, with TRBD2 matching 7 bases. J gave up 6 bases and V 5 bases, and 13 bases lay outside the gene matches. This CDR3 contains 15 residues. Germline CDR1 PRHDT, CDR2 FYEKMQ (reference sequence). CDR3 nucleotides: TGTGCCAGCAGCCCAAAAGCGGGGCAAGGAAGCGAGCAGTACTTC. The encoded protein is CASSPKAGQGSEQYF.

This rearrangement joins TRBV28 to TRBJ1-3; no clear D gene. CDR3 length: 17 amino acids. CDR1 is MDHEN and CDR2 is SYDVKM in the germline V gene. The germline V and J ends were trimmed by 6 bases and 2 bases, with 20 bases remaining between them. This CDR3 is CASSRRGFIGPGNTIYF. Here the CDR3 DNA reads TGTGCCAGCAGCCGAAGAGGCTTCATCGGGCCTGGAAACACCATATATTTT.

The table lists this clone with a count of one. The rearrangement joins TRBV7-2 to TRBJ2-7; tentative D call: TRBD1 (6 bases). Trimming pared 1 base from V and 4 bases from J, leaving 11 bases between. Germline CDR1 and CDR2: SGHTA and FQGNSA. The CDR3 is made up of 14 amino acids. The CDR3 DNA reads TGTGCCAGCAGCTTAGGGACAGCGAATTACGAGCAGTACTTC. Amino acid sequence: CASSLGTANYEQYF.

This rearrangement joins TRBV12-3 or TRBV12-4 to TRBJ1-5, with 7 bases identical to TRBD1. V lost 9 bases to trimming and J lost 2 bases; unmatched junction nucleotides: 4. The CDR3 loop spans 13 amino acids. The CDR3 loop reads CASTGERNQPQHF. For the CDR3, the DNA is TGTGCCAGTACAGGGGAACGCAATCAGCCCCAGCATTTT.

This chain connects TRBV9 to TRBJ1-1, with D hard to call. The CDR3 contains 15 residues. Germline V gene data show CDR1 as SGDLS and CDR2 as YYNGEE. V lost 0 bases and J lost 2, with 11 bases in between. The CDR3 here is CASSVDVRGNTEAFF. DNA of the CDR3: TGTGCCAGCAGCGTAGACGTTCGGGGAAACACTGAAGCTTTCTTT.